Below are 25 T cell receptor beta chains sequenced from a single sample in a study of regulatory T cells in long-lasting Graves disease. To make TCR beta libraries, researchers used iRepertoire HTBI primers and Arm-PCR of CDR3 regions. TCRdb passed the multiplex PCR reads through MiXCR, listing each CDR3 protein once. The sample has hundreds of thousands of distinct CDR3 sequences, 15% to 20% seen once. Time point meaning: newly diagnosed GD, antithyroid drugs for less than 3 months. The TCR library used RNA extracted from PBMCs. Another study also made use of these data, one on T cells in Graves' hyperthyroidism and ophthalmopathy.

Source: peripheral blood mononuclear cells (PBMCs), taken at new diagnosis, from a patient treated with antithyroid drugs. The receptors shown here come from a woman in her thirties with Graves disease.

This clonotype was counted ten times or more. CDR3 sequence (DNA): TGTGCCAGTTCGGCACAGGTCCGAGAAAAACTGTTTTTT. As protein: CASSAQVREKLFF. The chain combines TRBV12-3 or TRBV12-4 with TRBJ1-4; D perhaps matches TRBD1 (5 bases). V was cut by 9 bases and J by 8 bases, with 16 bases left in between. The CDR3 covers 13 residues.

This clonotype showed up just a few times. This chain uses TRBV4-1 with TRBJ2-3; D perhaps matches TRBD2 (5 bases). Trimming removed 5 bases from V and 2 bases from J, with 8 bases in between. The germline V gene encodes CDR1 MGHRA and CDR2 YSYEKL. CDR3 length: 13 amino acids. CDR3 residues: CASSNRDTDTQYF. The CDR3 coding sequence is TGCGCCAGCAGCAATCGGGACACAGATACGCAGTATTTT.

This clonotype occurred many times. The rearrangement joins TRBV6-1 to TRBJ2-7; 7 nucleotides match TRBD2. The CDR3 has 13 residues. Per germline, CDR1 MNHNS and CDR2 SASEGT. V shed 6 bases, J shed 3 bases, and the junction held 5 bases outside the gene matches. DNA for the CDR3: TGTGCCAGCAGGGTGACTAGCTTCTACGAGCAGTACTTC. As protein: CASRVTSFYEQYF.

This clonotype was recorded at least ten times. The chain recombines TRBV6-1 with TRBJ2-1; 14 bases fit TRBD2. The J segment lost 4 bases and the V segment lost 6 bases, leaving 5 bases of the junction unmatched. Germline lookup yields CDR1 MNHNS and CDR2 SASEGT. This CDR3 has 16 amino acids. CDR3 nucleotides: TGTGCCAGCAGCCGGGGACTAGCGGGAGCTTACAATGAGCAGTTCTTC. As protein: CASSRGLAGAYNEQFF.

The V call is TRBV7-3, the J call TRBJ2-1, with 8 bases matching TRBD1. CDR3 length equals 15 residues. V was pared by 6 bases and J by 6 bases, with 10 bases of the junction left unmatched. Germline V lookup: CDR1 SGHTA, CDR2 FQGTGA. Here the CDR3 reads CASRPGGKSGNEQFF. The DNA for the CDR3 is TGTGCCAGCAGACCAGGGGGCAAGTCGGGCAATGAGCAGTTCTTC.

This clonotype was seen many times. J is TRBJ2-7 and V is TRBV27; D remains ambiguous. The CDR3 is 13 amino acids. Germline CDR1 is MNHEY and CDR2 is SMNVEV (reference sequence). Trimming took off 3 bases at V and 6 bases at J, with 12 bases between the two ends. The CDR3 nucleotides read TGTGCCAGCAGTTTCGGCCTCGCCTCCGAGCAGTACTTC. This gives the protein CASSFGLASEQYF.

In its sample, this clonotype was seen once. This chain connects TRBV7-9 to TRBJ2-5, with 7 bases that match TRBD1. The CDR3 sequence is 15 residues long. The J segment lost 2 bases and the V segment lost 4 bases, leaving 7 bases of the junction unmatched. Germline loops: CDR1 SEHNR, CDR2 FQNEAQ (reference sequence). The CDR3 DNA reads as TGTGCCAGCAGCTGGGGACAGCTGACTCAAGAGACCCAGTACTTC. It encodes CASSWGQLTQETQYF.

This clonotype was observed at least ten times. This chain's CDR3 is CASSPGASGRGRRETQYF. CDR3 in DNA: TGTGCCAGCAGCCCCGGGGCTAGCGGGAGAGGGCGAAGAGAGACCCAGTACTTC. This chain uses TRBV12-3 or TRBV12-4 with TRBJ2-5; 10 bases agree with TRBD2. The CDR3 loop spans 18 amino acids. The V segment lost 6 bases and the J segment 4 bases; nucleotides outside the gene matches: 17.

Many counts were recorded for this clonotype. The CDR3 DNA sequence: TGCAGCGTGCGGACAGGGCAAAACGGAGCTTTCTTT. Its protein product is CSVRTGQNGAFF. The gene calls are TRBV29-1 and TRBJ1-1; 8 positions match TRBD1. The V and J ends lost 6 bases and 10 bases, in that order; junction bases with no gene match: 10. The germline V gene has CDR1 SQVTM and CDR2 ANQGSEA. CDR3 length equals 12 residues. Full variable domain (outside the CDR3, taken from reference TRBV29-1 and TRBJ1-1): SAVISQKPSRDICQRGTSLTIQCQVDSQVTMMFWYRQQPGQSLTLIATANQGSEATYESGFVIDKFPISRPNLTFSTLTVSNMSPEDSSIYLCSVRTGQNGAFFGQGTRLTVV.

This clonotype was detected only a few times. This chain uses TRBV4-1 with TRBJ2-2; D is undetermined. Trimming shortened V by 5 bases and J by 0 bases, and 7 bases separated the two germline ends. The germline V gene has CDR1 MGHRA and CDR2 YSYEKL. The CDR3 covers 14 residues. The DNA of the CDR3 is TGCGCCAGCAGCGCCTCACCGAACACCGGGGAGCTGTTTTTT. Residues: CASSASPNTGELFF.

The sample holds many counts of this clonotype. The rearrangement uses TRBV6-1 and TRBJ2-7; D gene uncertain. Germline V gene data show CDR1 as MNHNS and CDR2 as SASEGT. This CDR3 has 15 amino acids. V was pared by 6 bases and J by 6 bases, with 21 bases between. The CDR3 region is CASRGKEAPAGEQYF. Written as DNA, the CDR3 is TGTGCCAGCAGGGGCAAAGAGGCTCCGGCTGGCGAGCAGTACTTC.

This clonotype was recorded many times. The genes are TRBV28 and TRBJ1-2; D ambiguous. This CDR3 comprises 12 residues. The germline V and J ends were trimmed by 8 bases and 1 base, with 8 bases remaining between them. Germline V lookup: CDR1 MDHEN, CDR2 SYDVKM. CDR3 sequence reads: CASAKINYGYTF. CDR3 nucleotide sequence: TGTGCCAGCGCGAAGATTAACTATGGCTACACCTTC.

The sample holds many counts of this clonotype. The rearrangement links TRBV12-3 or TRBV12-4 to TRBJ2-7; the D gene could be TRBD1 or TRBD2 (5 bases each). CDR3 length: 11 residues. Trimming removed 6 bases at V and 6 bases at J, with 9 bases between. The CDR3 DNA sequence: TGTGCCAGCAGCCACGGGACCGAGCAGTACTTC. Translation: CASSHGTEQYF.

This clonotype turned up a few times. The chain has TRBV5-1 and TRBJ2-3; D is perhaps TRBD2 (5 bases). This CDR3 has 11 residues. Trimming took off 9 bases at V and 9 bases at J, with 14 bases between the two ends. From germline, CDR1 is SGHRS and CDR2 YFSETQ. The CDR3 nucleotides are TGCGCCACCGGGATTGAGACCACGCAGTATTTT. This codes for CATGIETTQYF. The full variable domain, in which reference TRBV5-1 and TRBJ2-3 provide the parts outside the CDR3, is KAGVTQTPRYLIKTRGQQVTLSCSPISGHRSVSWYQQTPGQGLQFLFEYFSETQRNKGNFPGRFSGRQFSNSRSEMNVSTLELGDSALYLCATGIETTQYFGPGTRLTVL.

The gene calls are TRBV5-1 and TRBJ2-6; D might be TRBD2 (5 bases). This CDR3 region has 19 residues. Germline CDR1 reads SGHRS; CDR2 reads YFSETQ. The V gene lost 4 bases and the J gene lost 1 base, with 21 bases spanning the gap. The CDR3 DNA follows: TGCGCCAGCAGCCCCACGGGGTCAAGAGCTATATCTGGGGCCAACGTCCTGACTTTC. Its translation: CASSPTGSRAISGANVLTF. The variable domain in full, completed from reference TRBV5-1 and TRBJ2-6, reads KAGVTQTPRYLIKTRGQQVTLSCSPISGHRSVSWYQQTPGQGLQFLFEYFSETQRNKGNFPGRFSGRQFSNSRSEMNVSTLELGDSALYLCASSPTGSRAISGANVLTFGAGSRLTVL.

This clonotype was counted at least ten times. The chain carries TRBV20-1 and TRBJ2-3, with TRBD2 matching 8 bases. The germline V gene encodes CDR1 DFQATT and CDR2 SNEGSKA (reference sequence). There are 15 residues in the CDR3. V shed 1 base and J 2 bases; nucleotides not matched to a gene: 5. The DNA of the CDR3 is TGCAGTGCTAGAGCCCCGGGAGGGCCCACAGATACGCAGTATTTT. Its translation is CSARAPGGPTDTQYF.

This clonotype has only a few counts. The CDR3 DNA reads TGTGCCAGCTCACCAAGGCAGGGCGAGGACTATGGCTACACCTTC. This encodes CASSPRQGEDYGYTF. The V and J genes are TRBV18 and TRBJ1-2; a possible D gene is TRBD1 (5 bases). Germline V gene lookup returns CDR1 KGHSH and CDR2 LQKENI. The CDR3 loop spans 15 amino acids. The V end lost 2 bases, the J end lost 3 bases, and 13 bases lay between the germline ends.

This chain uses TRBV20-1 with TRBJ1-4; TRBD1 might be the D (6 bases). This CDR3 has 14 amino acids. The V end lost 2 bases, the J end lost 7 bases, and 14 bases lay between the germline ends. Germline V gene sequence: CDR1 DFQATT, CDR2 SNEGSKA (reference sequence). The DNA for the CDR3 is TGCAGTGCTAGACAACAGGGTGGGGGTGAAAAACTGTTTTTT. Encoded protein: CSARQQGGGEKLFF.

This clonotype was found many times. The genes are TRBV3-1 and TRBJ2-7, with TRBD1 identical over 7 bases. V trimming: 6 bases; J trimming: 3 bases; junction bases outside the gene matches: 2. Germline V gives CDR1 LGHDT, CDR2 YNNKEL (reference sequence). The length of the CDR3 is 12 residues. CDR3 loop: CASRQGDYEQYF. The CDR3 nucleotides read TGTGCCAGCAGGCAGGGGGACTACGAGCAGTACTTC.

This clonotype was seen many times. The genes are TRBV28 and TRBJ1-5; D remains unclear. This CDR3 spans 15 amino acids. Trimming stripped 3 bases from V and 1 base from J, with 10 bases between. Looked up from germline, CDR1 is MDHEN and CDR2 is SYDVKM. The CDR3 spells CASSFRFVSNQPQHF. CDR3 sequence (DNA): TGTGCCAGCAGTTTCAGGTTTGTCAGCAATCAGCCCCAGCATTTT.

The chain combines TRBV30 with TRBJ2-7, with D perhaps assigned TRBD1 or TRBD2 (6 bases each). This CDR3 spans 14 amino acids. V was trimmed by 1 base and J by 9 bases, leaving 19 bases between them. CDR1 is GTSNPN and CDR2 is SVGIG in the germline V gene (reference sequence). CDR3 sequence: CAWSAGAVVFPQYF. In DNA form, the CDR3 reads TGTGCCTGGAGTGCGGGGGCGGTCGTCTTTCCGCAGTACTTC. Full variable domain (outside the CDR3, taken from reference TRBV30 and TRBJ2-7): SQTIHQWPATLVQPVGSPLSLECTVEGTSNPNLYWYRQAAGRGLQLLFYSVGIGQISSEVPQNLSASRPQDRQFILSSKKLLLSDSGFYLCAWSAGAVVFPQYFGPGTRLTVT.

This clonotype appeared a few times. The CDR3, as DNA: TGTGCCAGCAGCCCCCCGGACTACTTCTACGAGCAGTACTTC. It is translated as CASSPPDYFYEQYF. The chain carries TRBV7-2 and TRBJ2-7, with a weak D call TRBD2 (6 bases). V was trimmed by 5 bases and J by 3 bases, leaving 14 bases between them. CDR1 and CDR2 (germline): SGHTA, FQGNSA. The CDR3 is 14 amino acids. The complete variable domain, with remaining parts taken from reference TRBV7-2 and TRBJ2-7, reads GAGVSQSPSNKVTEKGKDVELRCDPISGHTALYWYRQSLGQGLEFLIYFQGNSAPDKSGLPSDRFSAERTGGSVSTLTIQRTQQEDSAVYLCASSPPDYFYEQYFGPGTRLTVT.

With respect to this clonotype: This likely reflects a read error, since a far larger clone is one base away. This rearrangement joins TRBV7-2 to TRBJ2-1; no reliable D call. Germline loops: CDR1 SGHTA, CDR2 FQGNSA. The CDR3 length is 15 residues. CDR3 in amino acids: CASSLDRYKEETQHF. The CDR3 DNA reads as TGTGCCAGCAGCTTAGACCGATATAAGGAAGAGACCCAGCACTTC. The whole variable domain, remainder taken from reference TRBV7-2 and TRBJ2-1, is GAGVSQSPSNKVTEKGKDVELRCDPISGHTALYWYRQSLGQGLEFLIYFQGNSAPDKSGLPSDRFSAERTGGSVSTLTIQRTQQEDSAVYLCASSLDRYKEETQHFGPGTRLTVL.

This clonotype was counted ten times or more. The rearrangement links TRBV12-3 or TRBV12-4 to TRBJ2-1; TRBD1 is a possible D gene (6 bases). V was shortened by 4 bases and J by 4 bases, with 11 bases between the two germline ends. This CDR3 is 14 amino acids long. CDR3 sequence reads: CASSSRTEYNEQFF. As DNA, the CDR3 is TGTGCCAGCAGTTCCCGGACAGAATACAATGAGCAGTTCTTC.

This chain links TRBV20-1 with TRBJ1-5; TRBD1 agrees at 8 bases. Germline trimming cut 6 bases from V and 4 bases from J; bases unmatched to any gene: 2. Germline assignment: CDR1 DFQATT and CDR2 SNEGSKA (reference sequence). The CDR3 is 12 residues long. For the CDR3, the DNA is TGCAGTGCCCGGACAGGGAATCAGCCCCAGCATTTT. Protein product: CSARTGNQPQHF.